The TCR beta chain described here comes from a study of tumor-infiltrating lymphocytes in oesophageal squamous cell carcinoma. One entry per CDR3 protein results from TCRdb running MiXCR on the PCR reads. The sample records 15,000 to 20,000 distinct CDR3 sequences, more than 35% being singletons. As for this clonotype: No DNA is shown, since the ends of the CDR3 on it are uncertain; the CDR3 is the one TCRdb lists.

With termini counted, the CDR3 has 16 amino acids. The receptor was isolated from a male donor with esophageal squamous cell carcinoma. V and J are TRBV12-3 or TRBV12-4 and TRBJ2-6; TRBD1 is the table's D call, not checked against the DNA. Input material: esophageal tumor tissue. CDR3 residues: CASSLIRSCEGAVLRF.